This T cell receptor beta chain is from a study of breast tumors, draining lymph nodes, adjacent tissues. The germline gives CDR1 SGDLS, CDR2 YYNGEE. The CDR3 comprises 15 residues, both ends counted. Notes on this clonotype: Its antigen remains unknown. Here the CDR3 omits its conserved ending phenylalanine or tryptophan, so a read error is the likely source. The DNA is omitted, as the CDR3 cannot be located on it reliably, and the CDR3 follows TCRdb's listing.

Each CDR3 protein is one row after TCRdb ran MiXCR on the multiplex PCR reads. Of about 180,000 distinct CDR3 sequences in the sample, around 35% were seen once. Samples came from axillary lymph nodes draining the breast cancer. Study-wide results and caveats: The lymph node origin of tumor T cells was framed as consistent with a hypothesis, not demonstrated.

What was sequenced was axillary lymph node tissue. This sequence originates from a female donor with breast cancer. Some clones in this sample may be carry-over from other donors' samples. The chain uses TRBV9 and TRBJ1-6; whether TRBD1, the table's D call, matches the DNA was not checked. CDR3: CASSVGSRENSPPHS.